This T cell receptor (beta chain) was sequenced during a study of T cell responses to AZD1222 COVID-19 vaccine. The repertoire was sequenced with immunoSEQ multiplex PCR; TCRdb's copy has only in-frame clones and lacks some. The sample has 150,000 or so clones, 90% seen once; the top ten hold 1.5% to 2%. The CDR3 is 16 residues long. Trimming removed 7 bases from V and 2 bases from J; junction bases left unmatched: 8. Germline lookup yields CDR1 MGHRA and CDR2 YSYEKL. The specimen was peripheral blood, collected on day 0 of AZD1222 vaccination. The J gene is TRBJ2-3, the V gene TRBV4-1, with 11 bases matching TRBD2. This TCR came from an adult in good health. The CDR3 region has the DNA TGCGCCAGCACCTTTAGGGGACTAGCGGCCACAGATACGCAGTATTTT. It translates to CASTFRGLAATDTQYF.